The rows below give T cell receptor beta chains drawn from one sample of a study of shared clonotypes between healthy human individuals. The method was immunoSEQ multiplex PCR; TCRdb's version includes in-frame clones alone and lacks a portion of them. The sample lists millions of clones, roughly 91% occurring once. The sequenced sample was naive CD8+ T cells from PBMCs. The receptor set was obtained from a man between 18 and 29 years old in good health. Some clones in this sample may be carry-over from other donors' samples. Each CDR3 is given with its conserved first and last residue. D genes are given only for firm matches. Where a row states a size, it is once, few, many or the class of an expanded clone; other rows omit it.

D gene,J gene,clone size,V gene,CDR3 protein,CDR3 DNA
NA,TRBJ2-7,NA,TRBV4-1,CASSQTEREFLYEQYF,TGCGCCAGCAGCCAAACCGAGAGAGAGTTCCTCTACGAGCAGTACTTC
NA,TRBJ1-1,NA,TRBV7-8,CASSLLPWSGMNTEAFF,TGTGCCAGCAGCTTACTTCCCTGGTCGGGGATGAACACTGAAGCTTTCTTT
NA,TRBJ1-3,once,TRBV13,CASSLGLGSWAGNTIYF,TGTGCCAGCAGCTTAGGCCTTGGCAGTTGGGCTGGAAACACCATATATTTT
NA,TRBJ2-5,NA,TRBV18,CASSPDGSVFEGSKTQYF,TGTGCCAGCTCACCGGACGGCTCCGTTTTTGAGGGTTCGAAGACCCAGTACTTC
TRBD1,TRBJ2-5,NA,TRBV9,CASSPKTGVQETQYF,TGTGCCAGCAGCCCTAAGACAGGGGTACAAGAGACCCAGTACTTC
TRBD1,TRBJ2-7,once,TRBV6-5,CASSQYRDRVYEQYF,TGTGCCAGCAGTCAATACCGGGACAGGGTTTACGAGCAGTACTTC
NA,TRBJ2-1,NA,TRBV25-1,CASREGGLFF,TGTGCCAGCCGTGAGGGGGGCCTGTTCTTC
NA,TRBJ2-7,NA,TRBV19,CASSPASSYEQYF,TGTGCCAGTAGCCCGGCTAGCTCCTACGAGCAGTACTTC
TRBD2,TRBJ2-1,once,TRBV27,CASSFTSGIIYNEQFF,TGTGCCAGCAGTTTTACTAGCGGGATAATCTACAATGAGCAGTTCTTC
TRBD1,TRBJ2-7,NA,TRBV5-5,CASSLGDREYEQYF,TGTGCCAGCAGCTTGGGCGACAGGGAATACGAGCAGTACTTC
NA,TRBJ1-5,NA,TRBV28,CASSSRAVSNQPQHF,TGTGCCAGCAGTTCGAGGGCCGTTAGCAATCAGCCCCAGCATTTT
NA,TRBJ2-7,NA,TRBV28,CASGWRGSVQYF,TGTGCCAGCGGCTGGAGGGGGTCCGTGCAGTACTTC
TRBD1,TRBJ1-5,few,TRBV18,CASSPAGQHSNQPQHF,TGTGCCAGCTCACCAGCGGGACAGCATAGCAATCAGCCCCAGCATTTT
TRBD1,TRBJ2-7,NA,TRBV28,CASSPIDRAISYEQYF,TGTGCCAGCAGTCCCATAGACAGGGCAATTTCCTACGAGCAGTACTTC
TRBD1,TRBJ1-1,NA,TRBV28,CASRIIRGEVEAFF,TGTGCCAGCAGAATTATCAGGGGGGAGGTTGAAGCTTTCTTT
NA,TRBJ1-6,NA,TRBV2,CASNLGRGTNSPLHF,TGTGCCAGCAACCTAGGGCGGGGGACTAATTCACCCCTCCACTTT
NA,TRBJ2-7,NA,TRBV14,CASSHKLAGWLSEQYF,TGTGCCAGCAGCCATAAGTTGGCAGGGTGGTTGAGTGAGCAGTACTTC
TRBD1,TRBJ1-1,NA,TRBV7-9,CASSHPGQGAYEAFF,TGTGCCAGCAGCCATCCGGGACAGGGGGCATATGAAGCTTTCTTT
NA,TRBJ2-4,NA,TRBV28,CASSSKGQILAKNIQYF,TGTGCCAGCAGTTCTAAAGGACAGATACTAGCCAAAAACATTCAGTACTTC
TRBD1,TRBJ1-2,once,TRBV9,CASSAGGQGVYGYTF,TGTGCCAGCAGCGCGGGCGGACAGGGCGTCTATGGCTACACCTTC